The entry that follows covers one T cell receptor (beta chain) sequence. The antigen is undetermined. The data are from a study of cytomegalovirus exposure and HLA in healthy donors. Whole-study context: Out of around 360 genotyped donors, approximately 84% belonged to the Caucasian-associated ancestry cluster. The study's findings and limits: The authors assumed roughly uniform sequencing depth across donors for presence/absence analyses. Most of the TCR beta V segments (in an earlier analysis) were productive either about 87% or about 30% of the time.

The PCR contained 60 Vbeta and 13 Jbeta primers. Produced via immunoSEQ multiplex PCR; TCRdb's table is partial and in-frame only. Among 90,000 to 130,000 clones, around 64% were seen once, and the ten largest hold roughly 10%. The length of the CDR3 is 16 residues. CDR1 and CDR2 from the germline V gene are SGHTA and FQGTGA. Trimming removed 7 bases at V and 9 bases at J, with 25 bases between. The chain has TRBV7-3 and TRBJ2-1, with a tentative D call TRBD2 (6 bases). This receptor was taken from a man aged 25 to 40 in good health and CMV-seropositive. The sample consisted of PBMCs. The DNA for the CDR3 is TGTGCCAGCACCTCAGGCTCGGGTGGGGGGAACACTGAGCAGTTCTTC. Translated, it gives CASTSGSGGGNTEQFF.